The 23 T cell receptor beta chains below all came from one sample that was sequenced in a study of cytomegalovirus exposure and HLA in healthy donors. Assay: immunoSEQ multiplex PCR; the TCRdb copy retains only in-frame clones and omits some. This table has roughly 65,000 clones, around 96% appearing once. Source material: PBMCs. Receptor source: a man between 18 and 29 years old in good health and CMV-seropositive.

The chain uses TRBV6-5 and TRBJ2-1; 8 positions agree with TRBD1. Trimming removed 7 bases from V and 8 bases from J; junction bases left unmatched: 13. CDR3 length: 15 amino acids. The V gene's germline CDR1 is MNHEY and CDR2 SVGAGI. CDR3 region: CASTRQGASGDEQFF. The CDR3 nucleotides are TGTGCCAGCACCCGTCAGGGGGCTAGTGGTGATGAGCAGTTCTTC.

A word on this clone: One junction end does not reproduce the germline sequence, and a read error may be involved. V gene TRBV7-7 combines with J gene TRBJ2-1, with 15 bases that match TRBD2. The CDR3 extends over 17 amino acids. The germline V gene has CDR1 SSHAT and CDR2 FNYEAQ (reference sequence). The CDR3: CASSHGTSGRIPHEQFF. CDR3 sequence (DNA): TGTGCTAGCAGCCACGGGACTAGCGGGAGGATCCCCCATGAGCAGTTCTTC.

This chain joins TRBV10-2 and TRBJ1-5, with 10 bases matching TRBD1. The CDR3 has 15 amino acids. The V segment lost 8 bases and the J segment 6 bases; nucleotides outside the gene matches: 10. Germline V gene sequence: CDR1 WSHSY, CDR2 SAAADI. CDR3 sequence (DNA): TGCGCCAGCGGCGGGACAGGGGCGATCGTTCAGCCCCAGCATTTT. Its translation: CASGGTGAIVQPQHF.

The rearrangement links TRBV5-4 to TRBJ2-1, with a possible D match to TRBD2 (5 bases). Germline V gene data show CDR1 as SGHNT and CDR2 as YYREEE (reference sequence). The CDR3 has 20 residues. V lost 0 bases and J 0 bases, leaving 22 bases between the germline ends. The CDR3 sequence is CASSLATLSGPLSSYNEQFF. The CDR3 coding sequence is TGTGCCAGCAGCTTGGCTACTCTAAGCGGTCCTTTGAGCTCCTACAATGAGCAGTTCTTC.

The V and J genes are TRBV29-1 and TRBJ2-7; D is possibly TRBD1 (6 bases). Trimming removed 4 bases from V and 4 bases from J, with 8 bases in between. Germline values: CDR1 SQVTM, CDR2 ANQGSEA. The CDR3 loop spans 11 amino acids. The chain's CDR3 is CSVARGYEQYF. CDR3 nucleotide sequence: TGCAGCGTTGCGAGGGGGTACGAGCAGTACTTC.

The J gene is TRBJ1-5, the V gene TRBV30, with no clear D. This CDR3 has 14 residues. Germline V gives CDR1 GTSNPN, CDR2 SVGIG (reference sequence). Between the trimmed V and J ends, which lost 0 bases and 2 bases, there was a span of 8 bases. As DNA, the CDR3 is TGTGCCTGGAGTGTAGAGGCCGGCAATCAGCCCCAGCATTTT. It specifies CAWSVEAGNQPQHF.

The chain has TRBV4-3 and TRBJ2-7; TRBD1 matches 7 bases. CDR1 and CDR2 from the germline V gene are LGHNA and YSLEER. After removal of 1 base from V and 7 bases from J, the junction contained 4 bases not matched to a gene. The CDR3 is 13 residues long. CDR3 loop: CASSQGGGWEQYF. The CDR3 region has the DNA TGCGCCAGCAGCCAAGGAGGGGGCTGGGAGCAGTACTTC.

The J gene is TRBJ2-7, the V gene TRBV4-1; D remains unclear. Trimming removed 3 bases from V and 0 bases from J, with 15 bases in between. Germline lookup yields CDR1 MGHRA and CDR2 YSYEKL. The CDR3 is 16 residues long. The CDR3 sequence: CASSHQASTGSYEQYF. The CDR3 coding sequence is TGCGCCAGCAGCCATCAAGCGTCCACGGGCTCCTACGAGCAGTACTTC.

The chain recombines TRBV28 with TRBJ2-1, with D possibly matching TRBD2 (6 bases). The CDR3 is made up of 15 amino acids. V lost 6 bases, J lost 4 bases, and 16 bases lay in between. CDR1 and CDR2 (germline): MDHEN, SYDVKM. CDR3 nucleotide sequence: TGTGCCAGCAGGAAAGCGGGCTCAGCATACAATGAGCAGTTCTTC. This sequence encodes CASRKAGSAYNEQFF.

This chain links TRBV9 with TRBJ2-3; 9 bases line up with TRBD1. The V gene's germline CDR1 is SGDLS and CDR2 YYNGEE. The ends lost 6 bases at V and 4 bases at J; junction bases unmatched: 6. The CDR3 contains 14 residues. CDR3 sequence: CASNRGRSADTQYF. The CDR3 region has the DNA TGTGCCAGCAACAGGGGGCGCAGCGCAGATACGCAGTATTTT.

With respect to this clone: Mismatch with germline at one junction end may stem from a read error. The chain has TRBV7-2 and TRBJ2-5, with D perhaps matching TRBD1 (6 bases). The DNA end is a closer match to TRBJ2-7, so the J assignment may be wrong. Germline-derived CDR1 and CDR2 are SGHTA and FQGNSA. The CDR3 is 16 amino acids. CDR3 DNA: TGCGCCAGCAGCCAAGATCCGGGCACAGGGAGTTTCGAGCAGTACTTC. Amino acid sequence: CASSQDPGTGSFEQYF.

The J gene is TRBJ2-1, the V gene TRBV19; D may be TRBD1 (5 bases). Trimming took off 7 bases at V and 3 bases at J, with 13 bases between the two ends. The CDR3 extends over 14 amino acids. Germline assignment: CDR1 LNHDA and CDR2 SQIVND (reference sequence). The CDR3 region is CASTPRQSYNEQFF. The CDR3 bases are TGTGCCAGTACTCCGAGACAGAGCTACAATGAGCAGTTCTTC.

The V gene is TRBV25-1, the J gene TRBJ1-2; maybe TRBD1 (5 bases). CDR3 size: 13 residues. Trimming stripped 6 bases from V and 7 bases from J, with 15 bases between. Germline V lookup: CDR1 MGHDK, CDR2 SYGVNS. The CDR3 bases are TGTGCCAGCAGAGGGACGGGGACTAGTGGCTACACCTTC. Protein sequence: CASRGTGTSGYTF.

The CDR3, as DNA: TGTGCCAGCAGCTTACTTTACGGTAGCACTGAAGCTTTCTTT. It yields the protein CASSLLYGSTEAFF. V usage is TRBV7-9 and J usage is TRBJ1-1; D is undetermined. V lost 2 bases, J lost 4 bases, and 11 bases lay in between. Germline V CDR1 and CDR2: SEHNR, FQNEAQ (reference sequence). The CDR3 has 14 amino acids.

The V gene is TRBV12-5, the J gene TRBJ2-2; tentatively, D is TRBD2 (5 bases). Trimming took off 9 bases at V and 3 bases at J, with 17 bases between the two ends. This CDR3 comprises 15 residues. Germline V CDR1 and CDR2: LGHNT, FRNRAP. In nucleotides, the CDR3 is TGTGCTAGGGGAATAACCGGGAATTACACCGGGGAGCTGTTTTTT. It specifies CARGITGNYTGELFF.

V gene TRBV2 combines with J gene TRBJ1-5, with a tentative D call TRBD1 (5 bases). V lost 7 bases and J lost 5, with 21 bases in between. This CDR3 has 16 residues. CDR1 is SNHLY, CDR2 FYNNEI, per germline. CDR3 DNA sequence: TGTGCCAGCAACACCCAACGGGGGACGGATGATCAGCCCCAGCATTTT. Protein sequence: CASNTQRGTDDQPQHF.

The chain combines TRBV6-5 with TRBJ1-2; TRBD1 is a possible D gene (6 bases). Trimming took 0 bases from V and 2 from J, leaving 13 bases between them. This CDR3 comprises 16 residues. CDR1 is MNHEY and CDR2 is SVGAGI in the germline V gene. Here the CDR3 reads CASSYSGQNLNYGYTF. The CDR3 DNA reads TGTGCCAGCAGTTACTCCGGACAGAACCTGAACTATGGCTACACCTTC.

The chain has TRBV5-6 and TRBJ1-6; no clear D gene. The CDR3 consists of 14 residues. Germline V gene sequence: CDR1 SGHDT, CDR2 YYEEEE. With 3 bases removed from V and 7 bases from J, the gap between germline ends came to 11 bases. The CDR3 loop reads CASSWEGINSPLHF. CDR3 sequence (DNA): TGTGCCAGCAGCTGGGAGGGAATCAATTCACCCCTCCACTTT.

The chain has TRBV7-2 and TRBJ2-5; 7 nucleotides match TRBD1. The CDR3 length is 15 residues. CDR1 and CDR2 (germline): SGHTA, FQGNSA. V lost 5 bases and J lost 0; bases outside the gene matches: 6. CDR3 residues: CASSPFGTDQETQYF. The CDR3 nucleotides are TGTGCCAGCAGCCCGTTTGGGACAGACCAAGAGACCCAGTACTTC.

The V and J genes are TRBV7-2 and TRBJ2-7, with TRBD1 matching over 10 bases. After removal of 1 base from V and 2 bases from J, the junction contained 2 bases not matched to a gene. The germline gives CDR1 SGHTA, CDR2 FQGNSA. The length of the CDR3 is 15 residues. The CDR3 DNA reads as TGTGCCAGCAGCTTAGATGGGACAGGGGCCTACGAGCAGTACTTC. Translation gives CASSLDGTGAYEQYF.

The rearrangement uses TRBV7-3 and TRBJ1-1; 7 bases are shared with TRBD1. CDR1 and CDR2 from the germline V gene are SGHTA and FQGTGA. The CDR3 totals 13 residues. V lost 5 bases and J lost 6; bases outside the gene matches: 6. This CDR3 is CASSPTGIAEAFF. The CDR3 bases are TGTGCCAGCAGCCCGACAGGGATCGCTGAAGCTTTCTTT.

The chain couples TRBV5-6 to TRBJ1-5; TRBD1 matches at 12 bases. The CDR3 sequence is 17 residues long. Per the germline V gene, CDR1 is SGHDT and CDR2 is YYEEEE. V lost 2 bases and J lost 2; bases outside the gene matches: 5. The CDR3 region is CASSLRDRGQGNQPQHF. The CDR3 DNA is TGTGCCAGCAGCTTACGGGACAGGGGGCAAGGCAATCAGCCCCAGCATTTT.

The chain employs TRBV4-1 and TRBJ2-7; D unresolved. In germline, CDR1 is MGHRA, CDR2 YSYEKL. The CDR3 sequence is 15 residues long. V dropped 0 bases and J dropped 3 bases, with 12 bases sitting between them. In nucleotides, the CDR3 is TGCGCCAGCAGCCAAGACCCGACACAAATCTACGAGCAGTACTTC. Its protein product is CASSQDPTQIYEQYF.